These T cell receptor beta chains were read from a single sample in a study of T cells after posttransplantation cyclophosphamide. The assay was immunoSEQ multiplex PCR, and TCRdb's table has in-frame clones only and misses some. The sample includes about 11,000 clones, 85% to 95% of them seen just once. The sample comprised naive CD8+ T cells sorted from PBMCs. These TCRs come from a man aged 25-45 years in good health and a related stem cell transplant donor. Both conserved end residues are part of each CDR3. The D gene is left open where the match is weak. Part of the rows lack a size; the others show once, few, many or a class for expanded clones.

>.|TRBJ2-7|TRBV5-6|.
CASSLGAGEQYF
TGTGCCAGCAGCTTGGGGGCAGGCGAGCAGTACTTC
>.|TRBJ2-5|TRBV4-1|TRBD2
CASSPSGTSGGWETQYF
TGCGCCAGCAGCCCCAGCGGGACTAGCGGGGGGTGGGAGACCCAGTACTTC
>.|TRBJ2-5|TRBV7-3|.
CASSLTGHETQYF
TGTGCCAGCAGCTTAACTGGGCATGAGACCCAGTACTTC
>.|TRBJ2-5|TRBV4-1|.
CASSQVQGETQYF
TGCGCCAGCAGCCAAGTCCAGGGGGAGACCCAGTACTTC
>once|TRBJ2-5|TRBV27|TRBD2
CASATGTNKETQYF
TGTGCCAGCGCGACCGGGACTAACAAAGAGACCCAGTACTTC
>.|TRBJ2-1|TRBV27|.
CASSSRSAAYNEQFF
TGTGCCAGCAGTTCCCGATCTGCCGCGTACAATGAGCAGTTCTTC
>.|TRBJ2-5|TRBV11-2|.
CASSSLQGPRTQYF
TGTGCCAGCAGCTCCCTACAGGGCCCCAGGACCCAGTACTTC
>.|TRBJ1-6|TRBV7-9|.
CASSLVAGSGSPLHF
TGTGCCAGCAGCTTAGTCGCAGGTTCTGGGTCACCCCTCCACTTT
>.|TRBJ2-7|TRBV4-1|TRBD1
CASSQAGGSEQYF
TGCGCCAGCAGCCAGGCAGGGGGCAGCGAGCAGTACTTC
>.|TRBJ1-2|TRBV29-1|TRBD1
CSVPRTGYGYTF
TGCAGCGTTCCTCGGACAGGGTATGGCTACACCTTC
>.|TRBJ1-1|TRBV6-1|TRBD1
CASSGDRGRLTFF
TGTGCCAGCAGTGGAGACAGGGGGCGCTTAACTTTCTTT
>.|TRBJ2-4|TRBV5-1|.
CASSLGQGGKNIQYF
TGCGCCAGCAGCTTGGGCCAGGGGGGAAAAAACATTCAGTACTTC
>.|TRBJ1-6|TRBV13|TRBD1
CASSFQGDPYNSPLHF
TGTGCCAGCAGCTTTCAGGGGGACCCGTATAATTCACCCCTCCACTTT
>.|TRBJ1-2|TRBV7-8|TRBD1
CASSLDRGYGYTF
TGTGCCAGCAGCCTGGACAGGGGCTATGGCTACACCTTC
>once|TRBJ1-2|TRBV10-2|.
CASSRSEGSNGYTF
TGCGCCAGCAGTCGGAGCGAGGGTTCGAATGGCTACACCTTC
>.|TRBJ1-5|TRBV11-2|.
CASSLGRSNQPQHF
TGTGCCAGCAGCTTAGGGCGGAGCAATCAGCCCCAGCATTTT
>.|TRBJ2-1|TRBV9|TRBD2
CASSVDSGGSYNEQFF
TGTGCCAGCAGCGTAGATAGCGGGGGTTCCTACAATGAGCAGTTCTTC
>once|TRBJ2-7|TRBV4-1|TRBD1
CASSHGDSAYEQYF
TGCGCCAGCAGCCATGGGGACAGTGCCTACGAGCAGTACTTC
>once|TRBJ1-1|TRBV19|.
CASSISGMNTEAFF
TGTGCCAGTAGTATCTCAGGTATGAACACTGAAGCTTTCTTT
>.|TRBJ1-1|TRBV19|TRBD1
CASTYRGGEAFF
TGTGCCAGTACCTACAGGGGGGGTGAAGCTTTCTTT
>once|TRBJ2-7|TRBV4-3|TRBD1
CASSQGSGTGEHEQYF
TGCGCCAGCAGCCAAGGTTCCGGGACAGGGGAGCACGAGCAGTACTTC
>once|TRBJ2-1|TRBV7-9|TRBD2
CATPTAGGQNEQFF
TGTGCCACCCCTACGGCGGGGGGGCAAAATGAGCAGTTCTTC
>.|TRBJ1-2|TRBV29-1|.
CSVDISGGYGYTF
TGCAGCGTTGACATTTCCGGGGGCTATGGCTACACCTTC
>.|TRBJ1-6|TRBV9|TRBD1
CASSQDRGNSPLHF
TGTGCCAGCAGCCAGGACAGGGGTAATTCACCCCTCCACTTT
>.|TRBJ1-1|TRBV4-2|.
CASSQDGGDTEAFF
TGTGCCAGCAGCCAAGACGGGGGGGACACTGAAGCTTTCTTT
>.|TRBJ2-1|TRBV7-6|TRBD2
CASSLGGGEQFF
TGTGCCAGCAGCTTGGGGGGGGGTGAGCAGTTCTTC
>.|TRBJ2-7|TRBV5-1|.
CASSFSQGSEQYF
TGCGCCAGCAGTTTCTCACAGGGTTCCGAGCAGTACTTC
>.|TRBJ1-4|TRBV6-1|.
CASSPIGGSEKLFF
TGTGCCAGCAGCCCCATTGGAGGGAGCGAAAAACTGTTTTTT
>.|TRBJ2-7|TRBV11-2|.
CASSFWTDYEQYF
TGTGCCAGCAGCTTTTGGACAGACTACGAGCAGTACTTC
>.|TRBJ1-3|TRBV9|TRBD1
CASSPGTDKSGNTIYF
TGTGCCAGCAGCCCGGGGACAGATAAATCTGGAAACACCATATATTTT
>.|TRBJ1-4|TRBV7-9|.
CATAGRLMEKLFF
TGTGCCACCGCGGGACGCCTTATGGAAAAACTGTTTTTT
>.|TRBJ1-2|TRBV29-1|.
CSVESFAASLYGYTF
TGCAGCGTTGAAAGTTTCGCCGCGAGCCTCTATGGCTACACCTTC